The entry that follows covers one TCR beta chain sequence. Germline assignment: CDR1 SGHDT and CDR2 YYEEEE. This CDR3 contains 17 residues. V was cut by 5 bases and J by 0 bases, with 18 bases left in between. This entry belongs to a study of CD8+CD57+ T cells in acquired aplastic anemia. The TCR beta profiling, which covered VDJ combination and CDR3 sequence, was carried out using genomic DNA as the template. Each CDR3 protein gets one entry after TCRdb re-called the reads with MiXCR. The table lists 350,000 to 450,000 distinct CDR3 sequences, just under 70% of them singletons. This clonotype was sampled from a human donor in good health, serving as a control. The rearrangement joins TRBV5-6 to TRBJ2-1, with D perhaps being TRBD1 or TRBD2 (5 bases each). Sequencing was carried out using sorted CD4+, CD8+, or CD8+CD57+ T cells (not recorded which) from PBMCs. The CDR3 DNA reads TGTGCCAGCAGAGCGGCGGATAGGGGAAGCTCCTACAATGAGCAGTTCTTC. As protein: CASRAADRGSSYNEQFF.